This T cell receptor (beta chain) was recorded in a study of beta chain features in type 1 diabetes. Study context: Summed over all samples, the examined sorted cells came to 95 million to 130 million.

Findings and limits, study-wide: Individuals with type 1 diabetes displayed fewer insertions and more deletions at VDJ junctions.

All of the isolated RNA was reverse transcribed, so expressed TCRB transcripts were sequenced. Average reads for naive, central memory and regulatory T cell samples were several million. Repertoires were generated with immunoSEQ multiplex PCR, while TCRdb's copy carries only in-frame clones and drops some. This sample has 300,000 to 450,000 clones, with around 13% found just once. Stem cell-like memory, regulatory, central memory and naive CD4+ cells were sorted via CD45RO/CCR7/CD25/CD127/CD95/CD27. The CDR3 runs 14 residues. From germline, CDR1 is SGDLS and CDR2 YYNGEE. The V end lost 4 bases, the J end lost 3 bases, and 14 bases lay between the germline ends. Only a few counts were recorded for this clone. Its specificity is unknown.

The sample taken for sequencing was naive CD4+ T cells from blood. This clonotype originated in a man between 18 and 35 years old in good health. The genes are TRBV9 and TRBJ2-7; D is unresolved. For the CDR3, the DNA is TGTGCCAGCAGCTCCACACACGAGGTCTACGAGCAGTACTTC. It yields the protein CASSSTHEVYEQYF. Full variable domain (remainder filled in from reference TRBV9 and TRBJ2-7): DSGVTQTPKHLITATGQRVTLRCSPRSGDLSVYWYQQSLDQGLQFLIQYYNGEERAKGNILERFSAQQFPDLHSELNLSSLELGDSALYFCASSSTHEVYEQYFGPGTRLTVT.